This T cell receptor (beta chain) was captured by sequencing in a study of post-analysis software for immune sequencing data. Regarding the study as a whole: Same-batch samples co-clustered strongly by F measure. Controls showed lower frequencies than patients for several TRBV segments, and TRBV5-6, TRBV5-1 and TRBV20-1 were among these.

Germline values: CDR1 DFQATT, CDR2 SNEGSKA (reference sequence). V lost 3 bases to trimming and J lost 2 bases, with 8 bases between them. The CDR3 runs 13 residues. Details on this clonotype: No antigen is known for it.

Unique molecular identifiers had been added to the TCR beta cDNA libraries. A population of about 0.95 to 10 million T cells gave rise to about 500,000 cDNA molecules. MiXCR was run by TCRdb on the PCR reads, yielding one entry per CDR3 protein. The table includes roughly 800,000 distinct CDR3 sequences, around 42% detected once. J is TRBJ2-1 and V is TRBV20-1; D is unclear. The specimen sequenced was blood. The sequence was obtained from a girl under 18 with multiple sclerosis. CDR3 in DNA: TGCAGTGCTAGGTATAGGGCCTACAATGAGCAGTTCTTC. It codes for CSARYRAYNEQFF.